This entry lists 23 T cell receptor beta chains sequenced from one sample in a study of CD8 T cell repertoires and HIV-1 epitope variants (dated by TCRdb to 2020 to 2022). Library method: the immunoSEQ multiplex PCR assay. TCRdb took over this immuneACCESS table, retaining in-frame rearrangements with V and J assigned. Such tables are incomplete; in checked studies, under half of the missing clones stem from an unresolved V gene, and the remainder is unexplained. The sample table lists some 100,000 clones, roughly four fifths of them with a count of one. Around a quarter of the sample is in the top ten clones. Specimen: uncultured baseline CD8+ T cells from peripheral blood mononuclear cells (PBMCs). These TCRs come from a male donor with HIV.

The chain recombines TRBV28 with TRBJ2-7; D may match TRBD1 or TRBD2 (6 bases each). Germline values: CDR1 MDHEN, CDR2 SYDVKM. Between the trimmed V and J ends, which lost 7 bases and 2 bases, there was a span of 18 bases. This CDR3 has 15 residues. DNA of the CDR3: TGTGCCAGCACAGGATCGGGGGCGGAAGCCTACGAGCAGTACTTC. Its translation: CASTGSGAEAYEQYF.

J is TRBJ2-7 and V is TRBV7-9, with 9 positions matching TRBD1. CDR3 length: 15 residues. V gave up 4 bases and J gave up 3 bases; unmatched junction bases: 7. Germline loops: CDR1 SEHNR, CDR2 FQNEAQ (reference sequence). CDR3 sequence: CASSSLQTGGYEQYF. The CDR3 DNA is TGTGCCAGCAGCTCGCTACAGACAGGGGGCTACGAGCAGTACTTC. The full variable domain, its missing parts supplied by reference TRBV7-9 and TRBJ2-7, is DTGVSQNPRHKITKRGQNVTFRCDPISEHNRLYWYRQTLGQGPEFLTYFQNEAQLEKSRLLSDRFSAERPKGSFSTLEIQRTEQGDSAMYLCASSSLQTGGYEQYFGPGTRLTVT.

CDR3 nucleotide sequence: TGTGCCAGCAGTGCCGGACAGTACTCCTACGAGCAGTACTTC. Protein: CASSAGQYSYEQYF. This chain uses TRBV6-1 with TRBJ2-7; tentatively, D is TRBD1 (6 bases). Germline V CDR1 and CDR2: MNHNS, SASEGT. The CDR3 is 14 amino acids. V was trimmed by 4 bases and J by 0 bases, leaving 10 bases between them.

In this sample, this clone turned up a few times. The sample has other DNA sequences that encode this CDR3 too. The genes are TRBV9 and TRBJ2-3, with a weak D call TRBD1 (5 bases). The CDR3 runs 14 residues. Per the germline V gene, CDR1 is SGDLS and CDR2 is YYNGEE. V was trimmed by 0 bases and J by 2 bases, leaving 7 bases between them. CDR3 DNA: TGTGCCAGCAGCGTAGAAGGGGCCACAGATACGCAGTATTTT. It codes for CASSVEGATDTQYF.

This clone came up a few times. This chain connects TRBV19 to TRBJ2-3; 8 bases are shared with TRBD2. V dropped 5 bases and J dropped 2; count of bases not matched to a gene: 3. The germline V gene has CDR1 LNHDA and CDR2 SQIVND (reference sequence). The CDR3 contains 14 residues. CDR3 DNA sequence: TGTGCCAGTAGTCAGCGGGGGACCACAGATACGCAGTATTTT. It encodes CASSQRGTTDTQYF.

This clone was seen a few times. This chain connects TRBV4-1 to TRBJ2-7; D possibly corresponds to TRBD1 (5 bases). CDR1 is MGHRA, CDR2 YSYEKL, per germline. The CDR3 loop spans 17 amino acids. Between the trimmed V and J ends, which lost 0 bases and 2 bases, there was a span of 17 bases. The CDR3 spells CASSQELGQGVPYEQYF. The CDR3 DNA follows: TGCGCCAGCAGCCAAGAATTGGGCCAGGGCGTACCCTACGAGCAGTACTTC.

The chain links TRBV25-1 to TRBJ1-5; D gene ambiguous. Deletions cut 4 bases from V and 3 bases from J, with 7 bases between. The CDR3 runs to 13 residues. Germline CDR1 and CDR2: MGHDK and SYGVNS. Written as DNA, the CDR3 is TGTGCCAGCAGTGTAGGGAACAATCAGCCCCAGCATTTT. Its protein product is CASSVGNNQPQHF.

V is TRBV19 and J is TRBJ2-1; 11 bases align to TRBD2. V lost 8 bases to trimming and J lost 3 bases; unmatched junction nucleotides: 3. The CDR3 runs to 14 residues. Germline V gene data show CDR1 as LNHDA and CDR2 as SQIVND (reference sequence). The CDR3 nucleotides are TGTGCCAGTGGAGGGACTAGCGGCTACAATGAGCAGTTCTTC. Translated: CASGGTSGYNEQFF.

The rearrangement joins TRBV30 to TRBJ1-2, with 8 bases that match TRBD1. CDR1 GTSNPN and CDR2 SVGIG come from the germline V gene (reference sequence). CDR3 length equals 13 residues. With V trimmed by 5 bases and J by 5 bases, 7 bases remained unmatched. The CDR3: CAWRQGASYGYTF. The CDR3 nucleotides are TGTGCCTGGCGGCAGGGGGCGTCTTATGGCTACACCTTC.

The CDR3 protein is CASSEGTRGNEQFF. The CDR3 nucleotides are TGCGCCAGCAGTGAGGGGACTAGGGGCAATGAGCAGTTCTTC. This rearrangement joins TRBV10-2 to TRBJ2-1, with 8 bases fitting TRBD2. Germline V lookup: CDR1 WSHSY, CDR2 SAAADI. The CDR3 extends over 14 amino acids. V gave up 2 bases and J gave up 6 bases; unmatched junction bases: 3.

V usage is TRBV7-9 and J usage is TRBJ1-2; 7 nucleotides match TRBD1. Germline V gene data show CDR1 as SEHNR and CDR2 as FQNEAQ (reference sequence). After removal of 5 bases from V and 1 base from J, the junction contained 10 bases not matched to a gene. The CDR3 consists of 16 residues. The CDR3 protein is CASSIGQENLNYGYTF. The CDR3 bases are TGTGCCAGCAGCATCGGACAGGAAAACCTTAACTATGGCTACACCTTC. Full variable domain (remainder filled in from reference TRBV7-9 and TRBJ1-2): DTGVSQNPRHKITKRGQNVTFRCDPISEHNRLYWYRQTLGQGPEFLTYFQNEAQLEKSRLLSDRFSAERPKGSFSTLEIQRTEQGDSAMYLCASSIGQENLNYGYTFGSGTRLTVV.

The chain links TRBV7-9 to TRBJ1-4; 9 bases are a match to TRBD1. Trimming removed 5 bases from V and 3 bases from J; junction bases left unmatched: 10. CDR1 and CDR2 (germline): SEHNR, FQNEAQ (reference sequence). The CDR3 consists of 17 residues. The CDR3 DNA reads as TGTGCCAGCAGCATAGGGACACAGGGGGCTTCTAATGAAAAACTGTTTTTT. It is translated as CASSIGTQGASNEKLFF.

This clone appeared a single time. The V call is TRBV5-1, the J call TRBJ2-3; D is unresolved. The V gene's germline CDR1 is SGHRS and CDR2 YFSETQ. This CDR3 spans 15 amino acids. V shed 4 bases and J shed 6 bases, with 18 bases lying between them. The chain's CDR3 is CASSPDGFLADTQYF. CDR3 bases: TGCGCCAGCAGCCCGGACGGGTTTCTGGCGGATACGCAGTATTTT.

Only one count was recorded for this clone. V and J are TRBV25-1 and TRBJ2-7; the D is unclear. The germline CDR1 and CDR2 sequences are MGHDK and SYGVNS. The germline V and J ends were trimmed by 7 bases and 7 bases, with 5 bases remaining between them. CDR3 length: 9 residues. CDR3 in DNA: TGTGCCAGCAAGGAGGAGCAGTACTTC. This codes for CASKEEQYF.

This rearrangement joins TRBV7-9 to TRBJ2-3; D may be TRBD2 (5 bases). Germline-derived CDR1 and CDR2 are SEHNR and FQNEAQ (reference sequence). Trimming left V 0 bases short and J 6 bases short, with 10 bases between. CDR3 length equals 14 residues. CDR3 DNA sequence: TGTGCCAGCAGCTTAGCTAGCGCTGGGGATACGCAGTATTTT. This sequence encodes CASSLASAGDTQYF.

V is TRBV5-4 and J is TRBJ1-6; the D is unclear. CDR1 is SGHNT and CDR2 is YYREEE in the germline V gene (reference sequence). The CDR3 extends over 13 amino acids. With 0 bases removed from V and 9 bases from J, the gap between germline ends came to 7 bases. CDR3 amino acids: CASSLGAVSPLHF. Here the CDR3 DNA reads TGTGCCAGCAGCTTGGGTGCGGTTTCACCCCTCCACTTT.

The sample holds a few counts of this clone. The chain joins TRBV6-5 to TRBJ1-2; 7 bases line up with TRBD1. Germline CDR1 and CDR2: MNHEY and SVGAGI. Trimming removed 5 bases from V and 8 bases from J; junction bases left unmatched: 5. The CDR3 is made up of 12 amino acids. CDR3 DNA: TGTGCCAGCAGTATGACAGGGCAAGGCTACACCTTC. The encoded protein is CASSMTGQGYTF.

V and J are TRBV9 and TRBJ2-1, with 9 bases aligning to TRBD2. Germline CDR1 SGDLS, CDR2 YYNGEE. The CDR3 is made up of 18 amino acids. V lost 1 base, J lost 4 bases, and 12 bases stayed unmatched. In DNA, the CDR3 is TGTGCCAGCAGCGTACCGACAAACCTAGCGGGGATGTACAATGAGCAGTTCTTC. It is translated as CASSVPTNLAGMYNEQFF.

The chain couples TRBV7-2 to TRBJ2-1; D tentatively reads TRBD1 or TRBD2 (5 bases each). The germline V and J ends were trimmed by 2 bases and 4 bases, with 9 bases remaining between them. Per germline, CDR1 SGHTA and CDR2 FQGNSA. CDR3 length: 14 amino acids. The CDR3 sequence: CASSLLGDYNEQFF. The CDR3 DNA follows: TGTGCCAGCAGCTTACTGGGGGATTACAATGAGCAGTTCTTC.

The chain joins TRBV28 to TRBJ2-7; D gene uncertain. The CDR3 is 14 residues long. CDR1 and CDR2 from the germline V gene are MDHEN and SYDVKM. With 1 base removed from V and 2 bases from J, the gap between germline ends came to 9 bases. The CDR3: CASSLLRKTYEQYF. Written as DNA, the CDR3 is TGTGCCAGCAGTTTATTGAGGAAAACCTACGAGCAGTACTTC.

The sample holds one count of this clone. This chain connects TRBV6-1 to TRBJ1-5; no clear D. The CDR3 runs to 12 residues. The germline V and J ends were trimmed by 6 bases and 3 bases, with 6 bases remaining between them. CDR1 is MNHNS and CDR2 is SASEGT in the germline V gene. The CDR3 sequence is CASRGPNQPQHF. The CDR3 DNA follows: TGTGCCAGCAGGGGCCCCAATCAGCCCCAGCATTTT.

The CDR3 spells CASSLMTGEMNTEAFF. The CDR3 DNA follows: TGTGCCAGCAGCTTGATGACAGGGGAGATGAACACTGAAGCTTTCTTT. The rearrangement joins TRBV5-6 to TRBJ1-1; 8 positions agree with TRBD1. The germline CDR1 and CDR2 sequences are SGHDT and YYEEEE. This CDR3 is built from 16 residues. V gave up 1 base and J gave up 0 bases; unmatched junction bases: 5.

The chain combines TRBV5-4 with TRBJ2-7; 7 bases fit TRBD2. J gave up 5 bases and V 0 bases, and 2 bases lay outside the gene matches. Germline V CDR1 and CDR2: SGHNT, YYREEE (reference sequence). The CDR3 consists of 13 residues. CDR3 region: CASSLAGTNEQYF. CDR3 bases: TGTGCCAGCAGCTTGGCCGGGACTAACGAGCAGTACTTC.